This entry features one T cell receptor (beta chain) sequence. The antigen is not known. This specimen belongs to a study of T-cell memory formation after mild COVID-19. TCRdb itself ran the 5' RACE reads through MiXCR, one entry per CDR3 protein. Of 200,000 to 250,000 distinct CDR3 sequences in the sample, 16% are singletons; the top ten hold 3.5%. The CDR3 runs to 17 residues. Germline V gene sequence: CDR1 MGHRA, CDR2 YSYEKL. J gave up 3 bases and V 4 bases, and 13 bases lay outside the gene matches. Study-level points and caveats: Contracting CD4+ clones lay largely in CM and EM, with CD8+ ones residing in EMRA. Clones that contracted from day 15 to 85 had balanced CD4/CD8; later expanders were CD4+ biased. Second-wave clones peaking on day 37 lacked confirmed SARS-CoV-2 specificity.

Sample: PBMCs or a T cell subset sorted from them (not recorded which). The chain couples TRBV4-1 to TRBJ2-5; TRBD2 matches 8 bases. The receptor's source is a man aged 18-30 years who had mild COVID-19 (a few samples of this study predate the infection). Cell type and time point are not known. The CDR3 DNA sequence: TGCGCCAGCAGCCCCTGGGTTTCTGCGGGGGGCAAAGAGACCCAGTACTTC. This translates into CASSPWVSAGGKETQYF.